These 18 T cell receptor beta chains were sequenced from one sample in a study of cytomegalovirus exposure and HLA in healthy donors. Primers: 60 Vbeta forward and 13 Jbeta reverse. The repertoire was sequenced with immunoSEQ multiplex PCR; TCRdb's copy has only in-frame clones and lacks some. This repertoire includes fewer than 250,000 clones. Sample: PBMCs. These receptor sequences come from a woman aged 30 to 39 in good health and CMV-seropositive.

The J gene is TRBJ2-7, the V gene TRBV30, with TRBD2 identical over 13 bases. V lost 4 bases to trimming and J lost 5 bases; unmatched junction nucleotides: 8. This CDR3 has 15 residues. Germline assignment: CDR1 GTSNPN and CDR2 SVGIG (reference sequence). The CDR3 DNA sequence: TGTGCCTGGACCCACGGACTAGCGGGAGTCGACGAGCAGTACTTC. Translation gives CAWTHGLAGVDEQYF.

As DNA, the CDR3 is TGTGCCAGCAGCTTGGGGGGGCAGTGGTACACTGAAGCTTTCTTT. Amino acids: CASSLGGQWYTEAFF. J is TRBJ1-1 and V is TRBV5-6, with D possibly being TRBD1 (6 bases). V lost 0 bases and J 3 bases, leaving 12 bases between the germline ends. This CDR3 spans 15 amino acids. The germline V gene has CDR1 SGHDT and CDR2 YYEEEE.

The rearrangement uses TRBV6-5 and TRBJ2-5, with D perhaps matching TRBD2 (6 bases). Trimming took off 6 bases at V and 5 bases at J, with 13 bases between the two ends. Germline V gene lookup returns CDR1 MNHEY and CDR2 SVGAGI. The CDR3 runs to 13 residues. CDR3 DNA: TGTGCCAGCAGGCAGACTAGTAGGGAGACCCAGTACTTC. Its protein is CASRQTSRETQYF.

The chain employs TRBV5-1 and TRBJ2-7; D is perhaps TRBD2 (5 bases). The CDR3 is 15 amino acids. V was clipped by 7 bases and J by 0 bases, with 17 bases between them. CDR1 is SGHRS and CDR2 is YFSETQ in the germline V gene. The CDR3 DNA reads as TGCGCCAGCTCTCCCACCGGACTGCGCTCCTACGAGCAGTACTTC. The encoded protein is CASSPTGLRSYEQYF.

V usage is TRBV7-2 and J usage is TRBJ1-2; D remains unclear. Trimming took 4 bases from V and 7 from J, leaving 16 bases between them. The CDR3 totals 14 residues. Germline loops: CDR1 SGHTA, CDR2 FQGNSA. The CDR3 sequence: CASSSEGNGSGYTF. The CDR3 coding sequence is TGTGCCAGCAGCTCCGAGGGTAATGGAAGTGGCTACACCTTC.

The chain recombines TRBV5-1 with TRBJ2-5; possibly TRBD2 for D (5 bases). The J call may be incorrect, as the DNA end agrees better with TRBJ2-7. The CDR3 runs to 16 residues. Germline V CDR1 and CDR2: SGHRS, YFSETQ. The CDR3 reads CASSPVLRGGFYEQYF. The CDR3 coding sequence is TGCGCCAGCAGCCCCGTACTCCGGGGTGGATTCTACGAGCAGTACTTC.

The rearrangement uses TRBV20-1 and TRBJ1-4; TRBD1 matches at 7 bases. The CDR3 extends over 11 amino acids. Unmatched junction bases numbered 0, after V lost 7 bases and J lost 4 bases. CDR1 is DFQATT and CDR2 is SNEGSKA in the germline V gene (reference sequence). CDR3 region: CSGQGNEKLFF. CDR3 DNA: TGCAGTGGACAGGGTAATGAAAAACTGTTTTTT.

The CDR3 DNA follows: TGTGCCACCAGCTCAAGATTGGGGACAGGGGGCGCGGACGAGCAGTACTTC. It specifies CATSSRLGTGGADEQYF. The gene calls are TRBV15 and TRBJ2-7; TRBD1 matches 12 bases. V lost 5 bases and J lost 5; bases outside the gene matches: 13. Germline lookup yields CDR1 LNHNV and CDR2 YYDKDF (reference sequence). CDR3 length: 17 amino acids.

In the case of this clone: This same CDR3 is encoded by further DNA sequences in the sample. The CDR3 here is CASSYEGATGELFF. CDR3 in DNA: TGTGCCAGCAGTTACGAGGGGGCTACCGGGGAGCTGTTTTTT. The rearrangement uses TRBV6-5 and TRBJ2-2, with 7 bases aligning to TRBD1. With 2 bases clipped from V and 5 bases from J, the junction kept 2 bases outside the gene matches. CDR3 length equals 14 residues. In germline, CDR1 is MNHEY, CDR2 SVGAGI.

The J gene is TRBJ1-5, the V gene TRBV4-1; 9 nucleotides line up with TRBD1. The CDR3 totals 14 residues. Germline V gives CDR1 MGHRA, CDR2 YSYEKL. J was trimmed by 7 bases and V by 4 bases; bases with no gene match: 5. The CDR3, as DNA: TGCGCCAGCAGCCTTTGGACAGGGGACCAGCCCCAGCATTTT. Translation gives CASSLWTGDQPQHF.

This chain's CDR3 is CATSRVRGASYEQYF. CDR3 coding DNA: TGTGCCACCAGCAGAGTGCGGGGGGCTTCCTACGAGCAGTACTTC. The rearrangement links TRBV15 to TRBJ2-5; TRBD2 agrees at 8 bases. The last part of the DNA fits TRBJ2-7 better; the J call may be wrong. Germline loops: CDR1 LNHNV, CDR2 YYDKDF (reference sequence). CDR3 length: 15 amino acids.

The chain uses TRBV7-9 and TRBJ1-3; D not certain. Germline lookup yields CDR1 SEHNR and CDR2 FQNEAQ (reference sequence). Trimming cost V 1 base and J 0 bases, with 16 bases left between them. This CDR3 region has 18 residues. CDR3 amino acids: CASSLDLVEIHSGNTIYF. The DNA of the CDR3 is TGTGCCAGCAGCTTAGATTTGGTGGAGATACACTCTGGAAACACCATATATTTT.

This sequence joins TRBV19 and TRBJ1-2; D gene unclear. The CDR3 runs to 15 residues. CDR1 is LNHDA and CDR2 is SQIVND in the germline V gene (reference sequence). Deletions cut 3 bases from V and 2 bases from J, with 13 bases between. This chain's CDR3 is CASSIGSTLNYGYTF. CDR3 DNA sequence: TGTGCCAGTAGTATCGGGTCAACCCTAAACTATGGCTACACCTTC.

The V and J genes are TRBV18 and TRBJ1-2; D not resolved. V shed 0 bases and J shed 4 bases, with 9 bases lying between them. Germline lookup yields CDR1 KGHSH and CDR2 LQKENI. The CDR3 runs 14 residues. The CDR3 DNA sequence: TGTGCCAGCTCACCACCTCAGGAATCCTATGGCTACACCTTC. It is translated as CASSPPQESYGYTF.

The genes are TRBV6-1 and TRBJ1-5, with D hard to call. The CDR3 contains 13 residues. Germline V gene sequence: CDR1 MNHNS, CDR2 SASEGT. Trimming removed 1 base from V and 6 bases from J, with 7 bases in between. The CDR3 region has the DNA TGTGCCAGCAGTGAAGGCCCCAGTCAGCCCCAGCATTTT. This codes for CASSEGPSQPQHF.

The chain employs TRBV9 and TRBJ2-7; D is possibly TRBD2 (7 bases). The V gene lost 5 bases and the J gene lost 5 bases, with 20 bases spanning the gap. CDR1 is SGDLS and CDR2 is YYNGEE in the germline V gene. The CDR3 covers 15 residues. Written as DNA, the CDR3 is TGTGCCAGCAGAAAGGGGGGGGCCTTAGAACACGAGCAGTACTTC. Protein sequence: CASRKGGALEHEQYF.

The CDR3 DNA sequence: TGCGCCAGCAGCCAGGAACGCGGGAGGGGAGCAGATACGCAGTATTTT. Residues: CASSQERGRGADTQYF. This chain connects TRBV4-3 to TRBJ2-3; 9 bases match TRBD2. CDR1 and CDR2 from the germline V gene are LGHNA and YSLEER. V gave up 3 bases and J gave up 4 bases; unmatched junction bases: 8. The CDR3 length is 16 residues.

This chain connects TRBV6-4 to TRBJ1-2; 9 nucleotides align to TRBD1. Trimming removed 0 bases from V and 3 bases from J; junction bases left unmatched: 2. Germline values: CDR1 MRHNA, CDR2 SNTAGT. CDR3 length: 15 residues. CDR3 protein: CASSDSTGGYYGYTF. In DNA form, the CDR3 reads TGTGCCAGCAGTGACTCGACAGGGGGGTACTATGGCTACACCTTC.